The 6 T cell receptor beta chains below were found in one sample sequenced in a study of CD8 T cells in Susac syndrome. Random hexamers were used to reverse transcribe an amount of roughly 0.45 to 1 ug RNA. TCRdb redid the calling of the immunoSEQ multiplex PCR reads with MiXCR, one entry per CDR3 protein. Of about 130,000 distinct CDR3 sequences listed, more than 85% are singletons. Input material: CD8+ T cells from PBMCs. These receptors all stem from a human donor with multiple sclerosis.

The chain couples TRBV9 to TRBJ1-6, with D possibly TRBD1 on 5 matching bases. Germline V gives CDR1 SGDLS, CDR2 YYNGEE. The V and J ends lost 4 bases and 5 bases respectively, with 16 bases between them. The CDR3 contains 16 residues. Here the CDR3 DNA reads TGTGCCAGCAGCAATAGGTGGGGACCAGATAATTCACCCCTCCACTTT. It encodes CASSNRWGPDNSPLHF.

The sample holds one count of this clonotype. V usage is TRBV10-3 and J usage is TRBJ2-1; D is unclear. The CDR3 runs to 14 residues. Trimming took off 11 bases at V and 5 bases at J, with 19 bases between the two ends. Germline CDR1 reads ENHRY; CDR2 reads SYGVKD. The CDR3 sequence is CAVSRTKGNNEQFF. As DNA, the CDR3 is TGTGCCGTATCAAGGACGAAGGGTAACAATGAGCAGTTCTTC.

The rearrangement uses TRBV7-9 and TRBJ2-7, with D possibly matching TRBD1 (8 bases). This CDR3 region has 15 residues. Germline V gene sequence: CDR1 SEHNR, CDR2 FQNEAQ (reference sequence). Trimming stripped 4 bases from V and 2 bases from J, with 15 bases between. The CDR3 DNA reads as TGTGCCAGCAGCTACAGGGGGGACTATACCTACGAGCAGTACGTC. This codes for CASSYRGDYTYEQYV.

This chain uses TRBV3-1 with TRBJ2-7, with D maybe TRBD1 (6 bases). The germline V and J ends were trimmed by 5 bases and 3 bases, with 14 bases remaining between them. CDR1 is LGHDT and CDR2 is YNNKEL in the germline V gene (reference sequence). The CDR3 length is 14 residues. CDR3 DNA: TGTGCCAGCAGCTTGTACCGGGACATCTACGAGCAGTACTTC. Protein: CASSLYRDIYEQYF.

V gene TRBV12-3 or TRBV12-4 combines with J gene TRBJ2-7; the D gene could be TRBD1 or TRBD2 (5 bases each). The V end was cut by 5 bases, the J end by 2 bases, with 10 bases between. The CDR3 extends over 13 amino acids. The CDR3 bases are TGTGCCAGCAGTGGGACCGTTACCTACGAGCAGTACTTC. Protein: CASSGTVTYEQYF.

The genes are TRBV19 and TRBJ2-7; D call uncertain. V was cut by 4 bases and J by 2 bases, with 12 bases left in between. Per the germline V gene, CDR1 is LNHDA and CDR2 is SQIVND (reference sequence). This CDR3 spans 14 amino acids. Here the CDR3 reads CASSKDTNTYEQYF. The CDR3 nucleotides read TGTGCCAGTAGTAAGGATACTAATACCTACGAGCAGTACTTC.